Included here is one TCR beta chain sequence, with context. The age range of participants was about 18 to 89 years, with residence in about 25 US areas. Clinical history reported by participants formed the basis on which cohorts were assigned. Looked up from germline, CDR1 is KGHDR and CDR2 is SFDVKD. The CDR3 length is 14 residues. V lost 2 bases, J lost 7 bases, and 8 bases lay in between. This sample is drawn from a study of blood T cell repertoires in COVID-19. Turning to the study itself: In each case, the material was cDNA or gDNA derived from T cells, B-cell-depleted T cells, or PBMCs.

Original analysis: Reference gene primer amplification gave estimated nucleated cell counts. The protocol was immunoSEQ multiplex PCR, while the TCRdb copy is restricted to in-frame clones and leaves out a portion. That table furnishes V, J and clone size, whereas the DNA furnished D and trimming. The table lists a few hundred thousand clones, roughly 90% of them singletons. V gene TRBV24-1 combines with J gene TRBJ1-6; D gene ambiguous. Sequencing was carried out using PBMCs or T cells enriched from blood (not recorded which). The TCR sequence derives from a woman in her forties or fifties who had been exposed to COVID-19. The CDR3 nucleotides read TGTGCCACCAGTGATTCGAACGCGAATTCACCCCTCCACTTT. Translating gives CATSDSNANSPLHF.